This TCR beta chain was sequenced for a study of T cell repertoires in cytomegalovirus infection. Losses at the gene ends were 1 base for V and 6 bases for J; bases not matched to a gene: 6. The germline gives CDR1 SGHVS, CDR2 FNYEAQ. The length of the CDR3 is 14 residues. This clonotype was observed a few times. The antigen is unknown. TCRdb fed the reads into MiXCR, producing one record per CDR3 protein. The table includes around 540,000 distinct CDR3 sequences, around a third detected once. This sample comprised cultured PBMCs, obtained from culture after CMV antigen stimulation. The receptor was isolated from a human donor in good health (CMV status not recorded). Some clones in this sample may be carry-over from other donors' samples. V is TRBV7-6 and J is TRBJ2-7; 7 nucleotides match TRBD2. The CDR3 loop is CASSLEVASGEQYV. The CDR3 nucleotides are TGTGCCAGCAGCTTAGAGGTGGCTAGCGGCGAGCAGTACGTC.